This T cell receptor (beta chain) appears in the sequencing data of a study of tumor and adjacent non-tumor tissue in lung cancer. Study-wide points: Higher tumor TCR diversity was associated with shorter survival. TCR diversity was significantly greater in tumor than normal lung tissue. Tumor repertoires had a smaller top 100 clone share than normal lung.

RNA was extracted from bulk tissue without any cell sorting. The CDR3 length is 14 residues. From germline, CDR1 is MNHEY and CDR2 SVGAGI. The germline V and J ends were trimmed by 4 bases and 4 bases, with 12 bases remaining between them. About this clonotype: The antigen is unknown.

A modified ARM-PCR protocol with three rounds of nested PCR amplified TCRbeta. TCRdb passed the multiplex PCR reads through MiXCR, listing each CDR3 protein once. The sample has over 130,000 distinct CDR3 sequences, 60% to 70% seen once. This chain links TRBV6-5 with TRBJ2-3; maybe TRBD1 (6 bases). Sequenced: lung tumor tissue. This TCR was sampled from a man aged 55-75 years with small cell lung cancer. The CDR3: CASSFSKGADTQYF. The CDR3, as DNA: TGTGCCAGCAGTTTCTCTAAGGGGGCAGATACGCAGTATTTT.